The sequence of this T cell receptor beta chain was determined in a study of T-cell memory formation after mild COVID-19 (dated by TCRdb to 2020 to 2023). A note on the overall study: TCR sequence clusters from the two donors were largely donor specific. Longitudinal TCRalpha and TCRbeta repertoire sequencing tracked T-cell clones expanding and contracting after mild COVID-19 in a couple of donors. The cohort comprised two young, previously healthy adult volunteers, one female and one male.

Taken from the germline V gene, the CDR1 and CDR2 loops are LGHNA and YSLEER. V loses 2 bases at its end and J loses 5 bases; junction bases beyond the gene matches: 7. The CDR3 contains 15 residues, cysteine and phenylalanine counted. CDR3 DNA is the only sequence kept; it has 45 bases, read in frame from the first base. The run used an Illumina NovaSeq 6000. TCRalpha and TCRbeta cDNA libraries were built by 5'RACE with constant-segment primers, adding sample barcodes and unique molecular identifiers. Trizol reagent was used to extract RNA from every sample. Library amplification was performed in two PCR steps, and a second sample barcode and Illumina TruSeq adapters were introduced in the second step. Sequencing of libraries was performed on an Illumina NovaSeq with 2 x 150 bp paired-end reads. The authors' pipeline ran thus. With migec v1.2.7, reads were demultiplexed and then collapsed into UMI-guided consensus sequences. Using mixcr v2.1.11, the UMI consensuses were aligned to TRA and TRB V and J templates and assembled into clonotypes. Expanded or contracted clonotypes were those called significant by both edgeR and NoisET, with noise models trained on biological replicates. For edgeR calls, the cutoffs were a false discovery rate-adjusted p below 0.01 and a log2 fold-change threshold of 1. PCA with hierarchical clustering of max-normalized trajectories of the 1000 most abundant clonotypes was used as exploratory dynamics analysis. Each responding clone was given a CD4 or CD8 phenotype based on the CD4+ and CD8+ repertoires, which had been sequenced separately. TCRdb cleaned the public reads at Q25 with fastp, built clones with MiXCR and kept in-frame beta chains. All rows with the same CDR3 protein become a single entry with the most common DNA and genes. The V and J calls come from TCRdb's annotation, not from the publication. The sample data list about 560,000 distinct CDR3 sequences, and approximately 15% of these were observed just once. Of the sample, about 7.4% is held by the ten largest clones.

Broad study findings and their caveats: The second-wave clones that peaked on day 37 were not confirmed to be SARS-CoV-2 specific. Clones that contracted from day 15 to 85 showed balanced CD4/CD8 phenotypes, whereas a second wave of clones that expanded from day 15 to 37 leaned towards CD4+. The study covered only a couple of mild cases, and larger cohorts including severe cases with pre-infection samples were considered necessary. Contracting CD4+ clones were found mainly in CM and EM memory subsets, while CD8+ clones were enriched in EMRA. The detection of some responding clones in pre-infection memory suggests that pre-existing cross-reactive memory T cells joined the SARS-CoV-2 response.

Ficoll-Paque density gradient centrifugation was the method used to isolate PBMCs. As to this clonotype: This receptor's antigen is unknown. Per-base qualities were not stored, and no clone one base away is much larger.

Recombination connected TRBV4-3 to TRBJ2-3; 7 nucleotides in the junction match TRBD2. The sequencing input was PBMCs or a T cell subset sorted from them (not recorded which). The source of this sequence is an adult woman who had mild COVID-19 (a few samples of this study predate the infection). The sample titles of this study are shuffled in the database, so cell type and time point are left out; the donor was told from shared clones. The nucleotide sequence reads TGCGCCAGCAGCCAACGCGGGAGTGAGGGAGATACGCAGTATTTT. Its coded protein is CASSQRGSEGDTQYF.